These 6 T cell receptor beta chains came from one sample sequenced in a study of blood T cell repertoires in COVID-19 (TCRdb year 2020). Receptor amplification or capture employed the immunoSEQ multiplex PCR assay. The source is immuneACCESS, and TCRdb retained only in-frame sequences with V and J called. Part of the clones is not carried over; for the studies checked, unresolved V genes explain less than half of this, and the remainder is unexplained. Recorded for this sample are approximately 49,000 clones; roughly four fifths of them occurred a single time. The ten largest clones capture roughly 2.5% of the sample. Source material: peripheral blood. These receptors were collected from an older woman with acute or convalescent COVID-19.

This chain joins TRBV12-3 or TRBV12-4 and TRBJ1-1; TRBD1 matches at 7 bases. The ends lost 6 bases at V and 4 bases at J; junction bases unmatched: 5. The CDR3 loop spans 13 amino acids. CDR3 loop: CASRFQGGTEAFF. CDR3 bases: TGTGCCAGCAGATTTCAGGGGGGCACTGAAGCTTTCTTT.

A single count supports this clone. The rearrangement joins TRBV10-3 to TRBJ2-7; D is unresolved. Trimming took 0 bases from V and 3 from J, leaving 6 bases between them. The CDR3 sequence is 13 residues long. Germline V gene data show CDR1 as ENHRY and CDR2 as SYGVKD. The CDR3 nucleotides read TGTGCCATCAGTGAGTCTTCCCGCTACGAGCAGTACTTC. Translated, it gives CAISESSRYEQYF.

V gene TRBV6-2 or TRBV6-3 combines with J gene TRBJ2-3, with TRBD2 matching 13 bases. The CDR3 is made up of 16 amino acids. CDR1 and CDR2 from the germline V gene are MNHEY and SVGEGT. V dropped 6 bases and J dropped 2; count of bases not matched to a gene: 5. The CDR3 here is CASSLGLAGPTDTQYF. DNA of the CDR3: TGTGCCAGCAGCCTGGGACTAGCGGGGCCCACAGATACGCAGTATTTT.

The sample holds a few counts of this clone. This chain connects TRBV9 to TRBJ2-3; the match to TRBD1 covers 12 bases. Losses at the gene ends were 4 bases for V and 4 bases for J; bases not matched to a gene: 4. Germline CDR1 SGDLS, CDR2 YYNGEE. The CDR3 length is 15 residues. The CDR3 sequence: CASSRGQGAPDTQYF. The CDR3, as DNA: TGTGCCAGCAGCAGGGGACAGGGGGCCCCAGATACGCAGTATTTT.

V gene TRBV7-3 combines with J gene TRBJ2-1; D remains unclear. Trimming took off 2 bases at V and 5 bases at J, with 4 bases between the two ends. Germline CDR1 SGHTA, CDR2 FQGTGA. The CDR3 length is 12 residues. The CDR3 DNA sequence: TGTGCCAGCAGCTTATCTAACAATGAGCAGTTCTTC. This sequence encodes CASSLSNNEQFF.

The V and J genes are TRBV19 and TRBJ2-2, with 9 bases that match TRBD2. This CDR3 is built from 16 residues. The ends lost 10 bases at V and 6 bases at J; junction bases unmatched: 15. Germline CDR1 LNHDA, CDR2 SQIVND (reference sequence). CDR3 nucleotides: TGTGCCATTTCCTCGGGTGGCGGGGGGGCCGCCGGGGAGCTGTTTTTT. Its translation: CAISSGGGGAAGELFF.